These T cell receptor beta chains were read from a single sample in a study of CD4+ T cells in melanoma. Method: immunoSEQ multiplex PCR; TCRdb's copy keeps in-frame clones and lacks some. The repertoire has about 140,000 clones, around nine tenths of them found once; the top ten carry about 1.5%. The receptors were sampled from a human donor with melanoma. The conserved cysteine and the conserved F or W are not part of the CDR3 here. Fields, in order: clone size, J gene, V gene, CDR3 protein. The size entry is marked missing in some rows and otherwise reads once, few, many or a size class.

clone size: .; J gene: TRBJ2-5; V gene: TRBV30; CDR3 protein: AWSATGLWETQY
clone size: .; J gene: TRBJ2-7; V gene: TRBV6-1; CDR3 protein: ASIRTGPAEQY
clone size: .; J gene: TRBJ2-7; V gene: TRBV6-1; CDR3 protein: ATRIQGGIGEQY
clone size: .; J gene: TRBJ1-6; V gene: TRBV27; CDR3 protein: ASSLIRGRYSYYSPLH
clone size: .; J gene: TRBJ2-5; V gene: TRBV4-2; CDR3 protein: ASSQDPFLAGAQETQY
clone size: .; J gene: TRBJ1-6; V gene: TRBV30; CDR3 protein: AWSGGTGNSPLH
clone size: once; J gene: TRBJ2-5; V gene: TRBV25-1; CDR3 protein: ASSEGYETAH
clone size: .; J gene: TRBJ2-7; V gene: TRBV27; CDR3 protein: ASRGHSSYEQY
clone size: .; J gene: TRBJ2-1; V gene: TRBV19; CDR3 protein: ASRIASGVTRNEQF
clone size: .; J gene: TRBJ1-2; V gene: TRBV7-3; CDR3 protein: ASSLNPRDYGYT
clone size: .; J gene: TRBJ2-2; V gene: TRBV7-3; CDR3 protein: ASSRDPRMGELF
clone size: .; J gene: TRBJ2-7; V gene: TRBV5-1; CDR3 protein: ASSGDRGRALSYEQY
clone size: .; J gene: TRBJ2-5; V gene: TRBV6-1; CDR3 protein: ASSEEFWRLETQY
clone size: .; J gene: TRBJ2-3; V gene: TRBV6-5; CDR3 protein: ASSYGPGPDTQY
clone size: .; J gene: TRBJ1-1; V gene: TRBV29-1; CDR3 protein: SVVVTEAF
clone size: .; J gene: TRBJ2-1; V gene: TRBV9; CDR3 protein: ASSAGGGASNEQF
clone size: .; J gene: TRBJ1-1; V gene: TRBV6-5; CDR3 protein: ASASGGWMNTEAF
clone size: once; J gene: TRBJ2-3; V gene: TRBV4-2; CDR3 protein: ASSPSISTDTQY
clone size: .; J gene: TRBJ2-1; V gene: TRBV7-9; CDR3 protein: ASSLGGHNEQF
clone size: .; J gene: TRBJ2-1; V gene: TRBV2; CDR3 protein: ASRSGLSSYNEQF
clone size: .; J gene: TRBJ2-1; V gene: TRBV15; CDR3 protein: ATSSSRVGEQF
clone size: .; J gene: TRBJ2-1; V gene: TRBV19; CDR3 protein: ASSRTSRGPYNEQF
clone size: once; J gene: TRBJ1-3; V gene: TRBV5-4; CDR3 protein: ASSLQGTRNTIY
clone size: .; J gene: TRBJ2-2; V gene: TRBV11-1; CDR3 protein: ASSLEIAVNTGELF
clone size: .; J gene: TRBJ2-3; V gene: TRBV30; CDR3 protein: AWSDGSGTDTQY
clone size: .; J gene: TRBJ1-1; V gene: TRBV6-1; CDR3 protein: ASSPQGGALTEAF
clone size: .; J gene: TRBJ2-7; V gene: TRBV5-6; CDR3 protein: ASSLSGPWDTISYEQY
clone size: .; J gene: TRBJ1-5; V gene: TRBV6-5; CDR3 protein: ASRRGQNSNQPQH
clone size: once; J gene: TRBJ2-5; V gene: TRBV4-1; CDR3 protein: ASSQASGGLEETQY
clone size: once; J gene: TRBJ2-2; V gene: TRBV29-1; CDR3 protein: SGRNGNTGELF
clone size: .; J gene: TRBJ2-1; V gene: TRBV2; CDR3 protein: ASQFTGGSYNEQF
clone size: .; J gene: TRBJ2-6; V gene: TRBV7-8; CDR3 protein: ASSLTTAGANVLT
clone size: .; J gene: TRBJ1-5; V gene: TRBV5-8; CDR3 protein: ASNDVNQPQH
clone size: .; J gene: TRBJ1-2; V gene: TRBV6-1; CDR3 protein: ASSDGRQGSNYGYT
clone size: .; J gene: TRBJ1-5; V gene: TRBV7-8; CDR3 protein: ASSLARSRSNQPQH
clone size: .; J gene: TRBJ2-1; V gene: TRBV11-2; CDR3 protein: ASSLERQGRPF
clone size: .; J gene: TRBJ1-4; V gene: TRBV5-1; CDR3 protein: ASRRGQGREKLF
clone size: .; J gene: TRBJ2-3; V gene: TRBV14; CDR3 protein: ASSQTSGGDTQY
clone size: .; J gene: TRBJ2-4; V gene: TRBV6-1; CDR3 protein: ASRAPLGDQY
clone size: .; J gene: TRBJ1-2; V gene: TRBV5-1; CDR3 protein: ASSLGFDGYT
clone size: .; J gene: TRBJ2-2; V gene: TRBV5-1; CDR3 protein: ASSLGREDAGELF
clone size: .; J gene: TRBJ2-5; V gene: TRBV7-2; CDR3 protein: ASSSPGTAPQETQY
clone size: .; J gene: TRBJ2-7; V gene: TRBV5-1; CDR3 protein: ASSLGAAYEQY
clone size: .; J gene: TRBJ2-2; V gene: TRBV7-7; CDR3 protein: ASSAGEPGELF
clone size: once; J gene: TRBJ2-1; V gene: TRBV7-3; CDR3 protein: ASSSGQLGNEQF
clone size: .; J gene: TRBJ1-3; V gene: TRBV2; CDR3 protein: ASSVLGGNTIY
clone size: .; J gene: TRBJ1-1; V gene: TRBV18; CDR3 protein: ASSRGQGSAF
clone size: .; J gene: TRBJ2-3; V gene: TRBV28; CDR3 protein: ASSTYTQY
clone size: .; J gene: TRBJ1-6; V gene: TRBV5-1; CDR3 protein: ASSSIPGQYNSPLH
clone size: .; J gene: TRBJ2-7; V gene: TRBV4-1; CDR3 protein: ASSLRGLDTYEQY
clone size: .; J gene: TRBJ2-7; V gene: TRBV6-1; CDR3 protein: ASSEGRLGQHYEQY
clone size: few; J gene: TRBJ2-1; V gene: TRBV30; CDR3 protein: AWQHSRDEQF
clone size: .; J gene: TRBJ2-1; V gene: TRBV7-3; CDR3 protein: ASSSKPSSYNEQF
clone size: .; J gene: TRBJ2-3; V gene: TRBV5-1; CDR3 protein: ASSRLRGSDITPSTDTQY
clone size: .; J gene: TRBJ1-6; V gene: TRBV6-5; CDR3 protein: ASSYGGVNSPLH
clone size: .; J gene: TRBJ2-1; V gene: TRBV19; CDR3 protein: ASSITGTGVEQF
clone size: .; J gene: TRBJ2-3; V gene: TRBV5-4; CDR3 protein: ATTGGGATDTQY
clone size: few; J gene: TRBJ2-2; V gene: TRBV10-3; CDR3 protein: AISVGPGISNTGELF
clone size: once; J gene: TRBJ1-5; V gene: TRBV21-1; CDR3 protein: ASSKSRRGVIDQPQH
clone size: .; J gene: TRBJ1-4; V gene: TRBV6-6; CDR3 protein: ASSYVPWKLF